Following are 6 T cell receptor beta chains from one sample sequenced in a study of T cells in Graves' hyperthyroidism and ophthalmopathy. Amplification of TCR beta CDR3 regions was performed using RNA transcripts as template. An initial round of RT-PCR targeting the TCR CDR3 relied on the HTBI primer set. From the multiplex PCR reads, TCRdb called clonotypes with MiXCR, one entry per CDR3 protein. The table lists roughly 380,000 distinct CDR3 sequences, approximately 15% of them singletons. The sample taken for sequencing was blood. The source of these receptors is a woman aged 60-75 years with Graves' hyperthyroidism.

This sequence joins TRBV15 and TRBJ1-2; TRBD1 agrees at 9 bases. The CDR3 loop spans 14 amino acids. Per germline, CDR1 LNHNV and CDR2 YYDKDF (reference sequence). V was clipped by 5 bases and J by 6 bases; unmatched bases: 7. The CDR3 region is CATSANTGGDGYTF. The CDR3 coding sequence is TGTGCCACCAGCGCTAATACAGGGGGCGATGGCTACACCTTC.

This clonotype turned up a few times. Here the CDR3 reads CASSFRSSQETQYF. DNA for the CDR3: TGTGCCAGCAGTTTTCGTAGCAGCCAAGAGACCCAGTACTTC. This rearrangement joins TRBV27 to TRBJ2-5; D call uncertain. Germline CDR1 MNHEY, CDR2 SMNVEV (reference sequence). The CDR3 sequence is 14 residues long. The V gene lost 3 bases and the J gene lost 1 base, with 9 bases spanning the gap.

The table lists this clonotype with many counts. The CDR3 loop is CATSDPGTSGRSGEQYF. The CDR3, as DNA: TGTGCCACCAGTGATCCCGGGACTAGCGGGAGAAGCGGCGAGCAGTACTTC. This rearrangement joins TRBV24-1 to TRBJ2-7, with TRBD2 matching over 14 bases. Germline V gene lookup returns CDR1 KGHDR and CDR2 SFDVKD. The CDR3 extends over 17 amino acids. V dropped 3 bases and J dropped 6; count of bases not matched to a gene: 9.

This clonotype showed up just a few times. This sequence may be a read error, since a much larger clone differs from it by one base. The chain carries TRBV30 and TRBJ2-7; D is unclear. V was pared by 5 bases and J by 4 bases, with 12 bases between. The CDR3 covers 12 residues. In germline, CDR1 is GTSNPN, CDR2 SVGIG (reference sequence). CDR3: CAWGRHFYEQYF. DNA of the CDR3: TGTGCCTGGGGCAGGCACTTTTACGAGCAGTACTTC.

Concerning this clonotype itself: Given a much more abundant clone one base away, this may be a read error. The rearrangement uses TRBV12-3 or TRBV12-4 and TRBJ2-2; the D gene is possibly TRBD2 (5 bases). The CDR3 consists of 15 residues. CDR3 amino acids: CASSLALQSTGELLF. The CDR3 nucleotides are TGTGCCAGCAGTTTAGCGCTACAGTCCACCGGGGAGCTGCTTTTT.

This clonotype has a count of ten or more. This rearrangement joins TRBV2 to TRBJ2-7; D possibly corresponds to TRBD2 (5 bases). Germline loops: CDR1 SNHLY, CDR2 FYNNEI. This CDR3 region has 12 residues. The V end was cut by 3 bases, the J end by 6 bases, with 9 bases between. CDR3 nucleotide sequence: TGTGCCAGCAGTGATGAGGGAATCGAGCAGTACTTC. Translating it yields CASSDEGIEQYF.